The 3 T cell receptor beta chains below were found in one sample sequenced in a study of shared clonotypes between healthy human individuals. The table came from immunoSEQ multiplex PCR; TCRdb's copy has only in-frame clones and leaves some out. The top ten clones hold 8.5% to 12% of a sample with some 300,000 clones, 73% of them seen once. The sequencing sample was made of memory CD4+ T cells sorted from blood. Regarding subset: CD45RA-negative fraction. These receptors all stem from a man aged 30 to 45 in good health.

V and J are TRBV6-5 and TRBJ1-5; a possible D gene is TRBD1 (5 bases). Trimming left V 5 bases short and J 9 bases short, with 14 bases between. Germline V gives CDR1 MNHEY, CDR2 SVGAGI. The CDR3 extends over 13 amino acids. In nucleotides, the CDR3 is TGTGCCAGCAGTCTGACAGCCGTTTCGCCCCAGCATTTT. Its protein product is CASSLTAVSPQHF.

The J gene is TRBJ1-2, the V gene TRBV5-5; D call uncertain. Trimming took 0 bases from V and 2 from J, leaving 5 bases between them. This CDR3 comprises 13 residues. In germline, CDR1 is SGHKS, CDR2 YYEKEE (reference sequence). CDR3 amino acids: CASSLGTNYGYTF. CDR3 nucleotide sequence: TGTGCCAGCAGCTTGGGCACCAACTATGGCTACACCTTC.

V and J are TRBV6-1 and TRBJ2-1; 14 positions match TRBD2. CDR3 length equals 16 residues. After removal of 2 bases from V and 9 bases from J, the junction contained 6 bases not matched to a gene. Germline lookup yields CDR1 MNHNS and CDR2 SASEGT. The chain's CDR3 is CASSERGLAGGTEQFF. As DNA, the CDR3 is TGTGCCAGCAGTGAACGTGGACTAGCGGGAGGCACTGAGCAGTTCTTC.